This T cell receptor beta chain was captured by sequencing in a study of cytomegalovirus exposure and HLA in healthy donors. PCR employed 60 Vbeta and 13 Jbeta primers. Some clones are missing from TCRdb's copy, which holds only in-frame ones; the method was immunoSEQ multiplex PCR. The sample yields some 95,000 clones, about 77% seen once. General study findings and limits: As confirmed in vitro, three CMV-associated chains were specific for CMV antigens.

Comment on this clone: As yet, its antigen is unknown.

The TCR originated in a woman in her 40s in good health and CMV-seronegative. Sequencing used PBMCs.

The DNA of the CDR3 is TGTGCCAGTAGTAGTATAGAGGTCGCCCCCTATGGCTACACCTTC. This encodes CASSSIEVAPYGYTF. The chain links TRBV19 to TRBJ1-2; D gene ambiguous. Germline CDR1 LNHDA, CDR2 SQIVND (reference sequence). V dropped 4 bases and J dropped 4 bases, with 16 bases sitting between them. The CDR3 extends over 15 amino acids.